The rows below give T cell receptor beta chains drawn from one sample of a study of blood T cell repertoires in COVID-19. Assay: immunoSEQ multiplex PCR; the TCRdb copy retains only in-frame clones and omits some. The sample yields 360,000 or so clones, roughly nine tenths seen once. The specimen sequenced was peripheral blood. The receptors derive from a woman aged 60-75 years with COVID-19, enrolled during active disease. Both conserved end residues are part of each CDR3. Each record gives: J gene, D gene, V gene, clone size, CDR3 DNA, CDR3 protein. D genes are given only for firm matches. Clone size is not always given. Where it is, it says once, few, many or a class for expanded clones.

j_gene: TRBJ1-1
d_gene: NA
v_gene: TRBV7-9
abundance: once
CDR3nt: TGTGCCAGCAGCCAGACTACAGGGATGACTGAAGCTTTCTTT
CDR3aa: CASSQTTGMTEAFF

j_gene: TRBJ1-2
d_gene: TRBD1
v_gene: TRBV7-8
abundance: NA
CDR3nt: TGTGCCAGCAGCTTAGGGGGACAGGGAAACTATGGCTACACCTTC
CDR3aa: CASSLGGQGNYGYTF

j_gene: TRBJ1-1
d_gene: NA
v_gene: TRBV6-2/TRBV6-3
abundance: NA
CDR3nt: TGTGCCAGCAGTTACTCGAGGGCCATGAACACTGAAGCTTTCTTT
CDR3aa: CASSYSRAMNTEAFF

j_gene: TRBJ2-5
d_gene: TRBD1
v_gene: TRBV11-2
abundance: few
CDR3nt: TGTGCCAGCAGCTTAGCAGGGGGTTGGGAGACCCAGTACTTC
CDR3aa: CASSLAGGWETQYF

j_gene: TRBJ1-2
d_gene: NA
v_gene: TRBV7-2
abundance: NA
CDR3nt: TGTGCCAGCAGTGGACGGGAGGTTTTTAACTATGGCTACACCTTC
CDR3aa: CASSGREVFNYGYTF

j_gene: TRBJ1-1
d_gene: TRBD1
v_gene: TRBV18
abundance: NA
CDR3nt: TGTGCCAGCTCACCACCGACAGGGCGAACTGAAGCTTTCTTT
CDR3aa: CASSPPTGRTEAFF

j_gene: TRBJ1-1
d_gene: NA
v_gene: TRBV6-6
abundance: few
CDR3nt: TGTGCCAGCAGTTACAGTAGTCACACTGAAGCTTTCTTT
CDR3aa: CASSYSSHTEAFF

j_gene: TRBJ1-1
d_gene: NA
v_gene: TRBV5-5
abundance: NA
CDR3nt: TGTGCCAGCAGCCTGGAGGGGTTCGGGGGGCCATTTATGAACACTGAAGCTTTCTTT
CDR3aa: CASSLEGFGGPFMNTEAFF

j_gene: TRBJ1-3
d_gene: NA
v_gene: TRBV11-2
abundance: NA
CDR3nt: TGTGCCAGCAGCTTAGATGCGCGGCTCTCTGGAAACACCATATATTTT
CDR3aa: CASSLDARLSGNTIYF

j_gene: TRBJ1-2
d_gene: TRBD1
v_gene: TRBV27
abundance: NA
CDR3nt: TGTGCCAGCAGTTTTCGGGACAGATTCTTCTATGGCTACACCTTC
CDR3aa: CASSFRDRFFYGYTF

j_gene: TRBJ1-4
d_gene: TRBD1
v_gene: TRBV6-5
abundance: NA
CDR3nt: TGTGCCAGCAGTTGGGACAGGGGGCGGGATGAAAAACTGTTTTTT
CDR3aa: CASSWDRGRDEKLFF

j_gene: TRBJ1-2
d_gene: NA
v_gene: TRBV12-3/TRBV12-4
abundance: NA
CDR3nt: TGTGCCAGCAGCCCGACAGGCAACTATGGCTACACCTTC
CDR3aa: CASSPTGNYGYTF

j_gene: TRBJ1-2
d_gene: NA
v_gene: TRBV29-1
abundance: NA
CDR3nt: TGCAGCGGACTAACAGGGCAGTTTCCCTATGGCTACACCTTC
CDR3aa: CSGLTGQFPYGYTF

j_gene: TRBJ2-7
d_gene: NA
v_gene: TRBV3-1/TRBV3-2
abundance: once
CDR3nt: TGTGCCAGCAGCCAAGTAGTCGGGTCCTACGAGCAGTACTTC
CDR3aa: CASSQVVGSYEQYF

j_gene: TRBJ1-1
d_gene: NA
v_gene: TRBV3-1/TRBV3-2
abundance: NA
CDR3nt: TGTGCCAGCAGCCAGGGGGGAGGGAATGAAGCTTTCTTT
CDR3aa: CASSQGGGNEAFF

j_gene: TRBJ1-1
d_gene: NA
v_gene: TRBV7-3
abundance: NA
CDR3nt: TGTGCCAGCAGCTTAAAAGGGGGTGCTTCAGGGCACACTGAAGCTTTCTTT
CDR3aa: CASSLKGGASGHTEAFF

j_gene: TRBJ1-1
d_gene: NA
v_gene: TRBV10-3
abundance: NA
CDR3nt: TGTGCCATCAGTGAGAGGGAGGTCACTGAAGCTTTCTTT
CDR3aa: CAISEREVTEAFF

j_gene: TRBJ1-3
d_gene: NA
v_gene: TRBV25-1
abundance: NA
CDR3nt: TGTGCCAGCAGTGACCCGACAGGCCGCTCTGGAAACACCATATATTTT
CDR3aa: CASSDPTGRSGNTIYF

j_gene: TRBJ2-3
d_gene: TRBD1
v_gene: TRBV7-9
abundance: NA
CDR3nt: TGTGCCAGCAGCCATCCCCCTTGGGGACAGGGGACAGATACGCAGTATTTT
CDR3aa: CASSHPPWGQGTDTQYF

j_gene: TRBJ1-1
d_gene: NA
v_gene: TRBV5-4
abundance: once
CDR3nt: TGTGCCAGCAGCCTGAAGGGGTCGGCTGAAGCTTTCTTT
CDR3aa: CASSLKGSAEAFF

j_gene: TRBJ2-5
d_gene: NA
v_gene: TRBV29-1
abundance: once
CDR3nt: TGCAGCGCCGGACAGGCGGGGGAGACCCAGTACTTC
CDR3aa: CSAGQAGETQYF

j_gene: TRBJ2-7
d_gene: TRBD2
v_gene: TRBV6-5
abundance: NA
CDR3nt: TGTGCCAGCAGAAGGGGAGGGGTAGGAGGCGAGCAGTACTTC
CDR3aa: CASRRGGVGGEQYF

j_gene: TRBJ1-2
d_gene: TRBD1
v_gene: TRBV28
abundance: NA
CDR3nt: TGTGCCAGCTGGGGGGACAGGGAGGAAGGCTACACCTTC
CDR3aa: CASWGDREEGYTF

j_gene: TRBJ2-5
d_gene: TRBD2
v_gene: TRBV29-1
abundance: NA
CDR3nt: TGCAGCGCTAAGCAGCGGGGGGACCAAGAGACCCAGTACTTC
CDR3aa: CSAKQRGDQETQYF

j_gene: TRBJ1-6
d_gene: TRBD1
v_gene: TRBV6-5
abundance: NA
CDR3nt: TGTGCCAGCAGTTACAACAGGGGCCCTTCACCCCTCCACTTT
CDR3aa: CASSYNRGPSPLHF

j_gene: TRBJ1-5
d_gene: NA
v_gene: TRBV18
abundance: once
CDR3nt: TGTGCCAGCTCAGACAATCTTGCGGGTAGAGATAGCAATCAGCCCCAGCATTTT
CDR3aa: CASSDNLAGRDSNQPQHF

j_gene: TRBJ1-1
d_gene: NA
v_gene: TRBV7-2
abundance: NA
CDR3nt: TGTGCCAGCAGCTTCGCAGGAGGGACTGAAGCTTTCTTT
CDR3aa: CASSFAGGTEAFF

j_gene: TRBJ1-4
d_gene: NA
v_gene: TRBV28
abundance: NA
CDR3nt: TGTGCCAGCAGAAGCGGGACGGCATACTCCACAACTAATGAAAAACTGTTTTTT
CDR3aa: CASRSGTAYSTTNEKLFF

j_gene: TRBJ2-5
d_gene: NA
v_gene: TRBV29-1
abundance: once
CDR3nt: TGCAGCGTTCTTCTAAGTCCGGGTCTTGAGACCCAGTACTTC
CDR3aa: CSVLLSPGLETQYF

j_gene: TRBJ1-2
d_gene: TRBD1
v_gene: TRBV10-3
abundance: NA
CDR3nt: TGTGCCATCAGTATAACAGGGGCCGCAAGAAAGGGCTACACCTTC
CDR3aa: CAISITGAARKGYTF